This TCR beta chain came from a study of T cells in Graves' hyperthyroidism and ophthalmopathy (dated by TCRdb to the late 2010s). At the level of the whole study: Peripheral blood was collected at initial diagnosis, before any treatment. The 85 to 100 discovery patients were randomly split 7:3 into training and test sets. To identify distinguishing TCR V-J signatures, a discovery cohort of some 99 patients was used, comprising 40 to 45 with Graves' ophthalmopathy and under 60 with stable Graves' hyperthyroidism. TCR Vbeta CDR3 sequencing of fewer than 150 peripheral blood samples (under 45 ophthalmopathy, over 70 hyperthyroidism and approximately 17 progressor patients) is reported in the paper. Thyroid tissue and blood T-cell repertoires from six Graves' hyperthyroidism patients were also compared in the study. An independent validation cohort of 18 to 20 hyperthyroidism patients and more than 15 patients who later progressed to ophthalmopathy tested prospective prediction of ophthalmopathy. After blood sampling, hyperthyroidism patients were treated with methimazole at a starting dose of 30 mg daily, and ophthalmopathy patients were treated with high-dose intravenous methylprednisolone.

Moderately to severely active disease, a Clinical Activity Score of at least 3, a NOSPECS grade of at least 4, and a duration under 3 months were present in ophthalmopathy patients. Any patient with an uncontrolled infection, another autoimmune disease, pregnancy or lactation was excluded. Diagnoses were established on the basis of clinical symptoms, serum thyroxine and TRAb, thyroid ultrasound, and orbital computed tomography. PBMCs were separated from roughly 10 ml of fresh peripheral blood using Ficoll-Paque density gradient centrifugation. Trizol reagent was used to extract total RNA, and RNA quality was then checked on an Agilent 2100 Bioanalyzer. TCR beta CDR3 regions were amplified from RNA transcripts. A first-round RT-PCR of the TCR CDR3 used the HTBI primer set with the Qiagen OneStep RT-PCR kit. Libraries were constructed in a second round of multiplex PCR, after which size selection and purification were performed. Paired-end sequencing of the libraries was performed with 100 bp reads on an Illumina HiSeq2000. From the authors' description of their analysis: SOAPnuke was used to process the raw data, removing reads that contained adapters or uncalled bases, had a mean Phred below 15, or lacked an exact match to the constant primer or identifier. High-quality paired reads were merged with COPE v1.2.5, and unique nucleotide sequences were defined as clonotypes. MiTCR v1.1 was used to align clonotypes to the IMGT TRBV, TRBD and TRBJ reference segments. Analysis was restricted to V-J combinations with a frequency above 0.0001, which covered roughly 99% of repertoires. The TCS score was defined as F50 (clonal expansion) divided by E x V (chaos), with BLOSUM62-based TCRdist calculated between CDR3 peptides within each V-J. Welch's t-statistics and random forest reduced 450 to 600 V-J features to fewer than 15, which were used in a naive Bayes classifier (R e1071). TCRdb applied fastp at Q25 and MiXCR to the public reads, then kept only in-frame beta chains. Rows with one shared CDR3 protein collapse into an entry with the most common genes and DNA. TCRdb, not the authors, supplied the V and J calls. The sample profile shows about 640,000 distinct CDR3 sequences; roughly 20% of them were found once. The ten largest clonotypes hold roughly 30% of the sample.

The cysteine opens and the phenylalanine closes a CDR3 of 15 amino acids. Only the CDR3 region is kept as DNA, spanning 45 bases read in frame from base 1. Reading the germline V gene gives CDR1 SGHAT and CDR2 FQNNGV. V loses 5 bases of germline sequence and J loses 0 bases, and the interval between the two ends is 11 bases. Worth noting for this clonotype: Its antigen is currently not known. No clone much larger than this one lies a single base away; base qualities are absent.

Beyond this particular receptor, the publication reports: Sample size was not statistically predetermined, and blinding of investigators to group allocation was not performed. Most expanded thyroid clonotypes (frequency above 0.001) were also detected in blood, a finding suggesting that blood repertoires may reflect thyroid immune responses. In validation, the model predicted progression to ophthalmopathy with over 60% sensitivity and 72% to 75% specificity, a median of 6.5 months before onset. A model built on a 13 V-J signature distinguished ophthalmopathy from stable hyperthyroidism, reaching about 89% sensitivity and under 84% specificity in cross-validation and 80%/75% in testing.

The sequence came from a man aged 25-40 years with Graves' ophthalmopathy. Sequenced sample: blood. The rearrangement combines TRBV11-2 with TRBJ2-1; no D gene can be assigned with confidence. At the DNA level, the sequence is TGTGCCAGCAGCCAAGTCTCCAACTCCTACAATGAGCAGTTCTTC. Its coded protein is CASSQVSNSYNEQFF.